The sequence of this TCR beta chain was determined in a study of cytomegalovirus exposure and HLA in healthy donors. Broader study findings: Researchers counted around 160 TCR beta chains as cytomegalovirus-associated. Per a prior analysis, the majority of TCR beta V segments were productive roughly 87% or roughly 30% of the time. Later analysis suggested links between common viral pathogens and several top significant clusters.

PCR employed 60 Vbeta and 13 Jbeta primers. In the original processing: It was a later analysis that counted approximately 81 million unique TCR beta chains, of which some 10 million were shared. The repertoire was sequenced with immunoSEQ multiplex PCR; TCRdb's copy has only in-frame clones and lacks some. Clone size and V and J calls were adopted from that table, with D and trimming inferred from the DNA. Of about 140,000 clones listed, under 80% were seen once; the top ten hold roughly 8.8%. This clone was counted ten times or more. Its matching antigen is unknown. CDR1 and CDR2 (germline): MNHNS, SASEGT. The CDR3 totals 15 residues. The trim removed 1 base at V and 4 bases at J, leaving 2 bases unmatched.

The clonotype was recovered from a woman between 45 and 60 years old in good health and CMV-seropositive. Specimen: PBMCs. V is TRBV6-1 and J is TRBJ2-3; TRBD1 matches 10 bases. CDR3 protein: CASSEGGTGADTQYF. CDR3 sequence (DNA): TGTGCCAGCAGTGAAGGGGGGACAGGGGCAGATACGCAGTATTTT.